This T cell receptor beta chain came from a study of T cells expressing NK-cell markers. Study summary: All TCR beta repertoires analysed originated from sorted CD3+CD56+NKG2C+, CD3+CD56+NKG2C- and CD3+CD56-NKG2C+ T cells. Serological testing identified seven of the eight sequenced donors as HCMV-seropositive and one as seronegative. Findings and limits, study-wide: Similarly, these clonotypes led the CD3+CD56-NKG2C+ fraction as well in four donors.

TCRdb re-called the 5' RACE reads; one entry per CDR3 protein, DNA not given. This repertoire includes a few hundred thousand distinct CDR3 sequences. Worth noting for this clonotype: Antigen specificity is unknown.

Germline CDR1 DFQATT, CDR2 SNEGSKA (reference sequence). CDR3 size: 17 residues. Material for sequencing was blood T cells: a sorted CD56 or NKG2C T cell subset, CD4+ or CD8+ T cells, or bulk PBMC T cells (not recorded which). The rearrangement joins TRBV20-1 to TRBJ2-1; with no DNA, the TCRdb D assignment of TRBD1 cannot be verified. This TCR derives from a man aged 18 to 30 in good health. This chain's CDR3 is CSAGRQGAWVSYNEQFF.